The 17 T cell receptor beta chains given below trace back to one sample, sequenced in a study of shared clonotypes between healthy human individuals. Here immunoSEQ multiplex PCR was the method, and the copy in TCRdb shows in-frame clones only, minus some. The data contain roughly 500,000 clones, 90% to 96% of them singletons. The specimen was naive CD4+ T cells sorted from blood. Subset specified: CD45RA+ positively selected. The origin of the receptors is a young woman in good health.

The chain carries TRBV5-1 and TRBJ2-7; TRBD1 matches 7 bases. Germline V CDR1 and CDR2: SGHRS, YFSETQ. V lost 0 bases and J lost 3; bases outside the gene matches: 9. The CDR3 contains 16 residues. CDR3 coding DNA: TGCGCCAGCAGCTTGGGCCTCGGGACAGATAACTACGAGCAGTACTTC. The encoded protein is CASSLGLGTDNYEQYF.

The rearrangement uses TRBV6-5 and TRBJ2-7, with D maybe TRBD2 (5 bases). V lost 0 bases and J lost 0, with 9 bases in between. The CDR3 is 15 amino acids. From germline, CDR1 is MNHEY and CDR2 SVGAGI. CDR3 in DNA: TGTGCCAGCAGTTACTCTAAAGCGGACTCCTACGAGCAGTACTTC. It yields the protein CASSYSKADSYEQYF.

The chain links TRBV30 to TRBJ2-1; no clear D. This CDR3 has 18 amino acids. Trimming took off 2 bases at V and 0 bases at J, with 20 bases between the two ends. The germline V gene encodes CDR1 GTSNPN and CDR2 SVGIG (reference sequence). The CDR3 coding sequence is TGTGCCTGGAGTAAAGCCGCGCTAGGTATTAACTCCTACAATGAGCAGTTCTTC. Amino acid sequence: CAWSKAALGINSYNEQFF.

The V gene is TRBV2, the J gene TRBJ2-1; TRBD2 is a possible D gene (5 bases). The germline gives CDR1 SNHLY, CDR2 FYNNEI. V lost 5 bases to trimming and J lost 5 bases, with 13 bases between them. This CDR3 region has 14 residues. CDR3 loop: CASSRLLGDNEQFF. CDR3 DNA: TGTGCCAGCAGTCGCCTCCTCGGGGACAATGAGCAGTTCTTC. The complete variable domain, with remaining parts taken from reference TRBV2 and TRBJ2-1, reads EPEVTQTPSHQVTQMGQEVILRCVPISNHLYFYWYRQILGQKVEFLVSFYNNEISEKSEIFDDQFSVERPDGSNFTLKIRSTKLEDSAMYFCASSRLLGDNEQFFGPGTRLTVL.

The J gene is TRBJ2-7, the V gene TRBV11-2; D remains ambiguous. Trimming shortened V by 1 base and J by 0 bases, and 7 bases separated the two germline ends. Germline V gene lookup returns CDR1 SGHAT and CDR2 FQNNGV. CDR3 length equals 14 residues. The CDR3 DNA follows: TGTGCCAGCAGCTTAGCCACCAGCTCCTACGAGCAGTACTTC. It specifies CASSLATSSYEQYF.

The chain has TRBV19 and TRBJ1-3; D perhaps matches TRBD1 (5 bases). V lost 9 bases, J lost 5 bases, and 20 bases lay in between. The CDR3 is 15 residues long. The germline V gene encodes CDR1 LNHDA and CDR2 SQIVND (reference sequence). The chain's CDR3 is CASIKVGQGRNTIYF. Written as DNA, the CDR3 is TGTGCCAGCATTAAGGTCGGCCAGGGAAGAAACACCATATATTTT.

V gene TRBV7-3 combines with J gene TRBJ2-3, with 12 bases that match TRBD2. V lost 5 bases to trimming and J lost 6 bases; unmatched junction nucleotides: 9. Germline CDR1 reads SGHTA; CDR2 reads FQGTGA. The CDR3 sequence is 16 residues long. This chain's CDR3 is CASSISTSGRLDTQYF. Written as DNA, the CDR3 is TGTGCCAGCAGCATTAGCACTAGCGGGAGGTTGGATACGCAGTATTTT.

The V gene is TRBV2, the J gene TRBJ1-5, with unresolved D. CDR1 is SNHLY, CDR2 FYNNEI, per germline. This CDR3 spans 14 amino acids. V shed 3 bases and J shed 5 bases, with 11 bases lying between them. The CDR3 DNA reads TGTGCCAGCAGTGACGCGACGGAGGATCAGCCCCAGCATTTT. It specifies CASSDATEDQPQHF.

The CDR3 nucleotides are TGTGCCAGCAGCCCGAGGACTTATAGCAATCAGCCCCAGCATTTT. Protein: CASSPRTYSNQPQHF. The V and J genes are TRBV7-2 and TRBJ1-5; D gene unclear. Between the trimmed V and J ends, which lost 5 bases and 0 bases, there was a span of 11 bases. The CDR3 consists of 15 residues. CDR1 SGHTA and CDR2 FQGNSA come from the germline V gene.

The rearrangement links TRBV27 to TRBJ2-5, with 7 bases identical to TRBD1. The J call may be mistaken, given a closer DNA end match to TRBJ2-7. CDR1 MNHEY and CDR2 SMNVEV come from the germline V gene (reference sequence). The CDR3 is 13 amino acids. CDR3 in DNA: TGTGCCAGCAAATGGACAGGAAGCTACGAGCAGTACTTC. Amino acids: CASKWTGSYEQYF.

In this sample, this clone turned up a few times. This rearrangement joins TRBV28 to TRBJ1-2, with TRBD1 identical over 8 bases. The CDR3 runs to 13 residues. V lost 6 bases and J lost 3; bases outside the gene matches: 3. Germline CDR1 and CDR2: MDHEN and SYDVKM. The CDR3 loop is CASRMDRDYGYTF. The DNA for the CDR3 is TGTGCCAGCAGGATGGACAGGGACTATGGCTACACCTTC.

The rearrangement joins TRBV7-8 to TRBJ2-5; D call uncertain. Germline values: CDR1 SGHVS, CDR2 FQNEAQ. This CDR3 spans 15 amino acids. Trimming took 4 bases from V and 1 from J, leaving 13 bases between them. The DNA for the CDR3 is TGTGCCAGCAGCTCCCTCTTGTCGATCCAAGAGACCCAGTACTTC. Protein product: CASSSLLSIQETQYF.

The gene calls are TRBV28 and TRBJ2-7, with D tentatively TRBD1 (6 bases). CDR3 length equals 11 residues. Germline V lookup: CDR1 MDHEN, CDR2 SYDVKM. V was trimmed by 8 bases and J by 8 bases, leaving 13 bases between them. The CDR3 region has the DNA TGTGCCAGCTCAACAGGGTGGCAGCAGTACTTC. It codes for CASSTGWQQYF.

In its sample, this clone was seen once. This chain connects TRBV11-3 to TRBJ2-1, with D perhaps TRBD1 (5 bases). Per the germline V gene, CDR1 is SGHNT and CDR2 is YENEEA. V shed 2 bases and J shed 5 bases, with 13 bases lying between them. This CDR3 region has 15 residues. The CDR3 sequence: CASSLNWGMDNEQFF. The CDR3 DNA reads as TGTGCCAGCAGCTTAAATTGGGGCATGGACAATGAGCAGTTCTTC.

This clone was detected once. The V call is TRBV10-1, the J call TRBJ2-1, with TRBD2 identical over 11 bases. The CDR3 spans 16 residues. Germline CDR1 reads WNHNN; CDR2 reads SYGVQD (reference sequence). V dropped 4 bases and J dropped 4; count of bases not matched to a gene: 6. CDR3 in DNA: TGCGCCAGCAGTGGCCCCGGGACTAGCGGATACAATGAGCAGTTCTTC. Residues: CASSGPGTSGYNEQFF.

The gene calls are TRBV28 and TRBJ1-5, with D perhaps TRBD1 (5 bases). Germline V gene sequence: CDR1 MDHEN, CDR2 SYDVKM. This CDR3 has 15 residues. With 4 bases removed from V and 0 bases from J, the gap between germline ends came to 10 bases. CDR3 sequence: CASSWAGLSNQPQHF. The CDR3 coding sequence is TGTGCCAGCAGTTGGGCAGGGCTTAGCAATCAGCCCCAGCATTTT.

This rearrangement joins TRBV19 to TRBJ2-7, with 9 bases identical to TRBD1. V shed 4 bases, J shed 1 base, and the junction held 5 bases outside the gene matches. CDR3 length equals 15 residues. Germline V gene sequence: CDR1 LNHDA, CDR2 SQIVND (reference sequence). The CDR3 protein is CASSSLGTGSYEQYF. For the CDR3, the DNA is TGTGCCAGTAGTAGCCTAGGGACAGGGTCCTACGAGCAGTACTTC.